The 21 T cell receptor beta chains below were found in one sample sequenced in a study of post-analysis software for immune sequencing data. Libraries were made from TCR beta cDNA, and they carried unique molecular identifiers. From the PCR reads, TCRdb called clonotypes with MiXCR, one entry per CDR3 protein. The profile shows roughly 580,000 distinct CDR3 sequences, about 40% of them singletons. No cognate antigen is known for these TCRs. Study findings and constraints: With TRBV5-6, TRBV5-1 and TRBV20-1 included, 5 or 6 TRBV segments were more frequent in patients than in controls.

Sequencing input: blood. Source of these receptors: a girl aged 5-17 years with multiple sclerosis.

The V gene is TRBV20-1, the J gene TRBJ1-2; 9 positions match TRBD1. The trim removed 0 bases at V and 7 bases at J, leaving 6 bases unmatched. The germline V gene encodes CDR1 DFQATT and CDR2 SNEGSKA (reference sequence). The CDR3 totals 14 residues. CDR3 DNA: TGCAGTGCTAGAGAATTGCCGGGACAGGGTGGCTACACCTTC. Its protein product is CSARELPGQGGYTF.

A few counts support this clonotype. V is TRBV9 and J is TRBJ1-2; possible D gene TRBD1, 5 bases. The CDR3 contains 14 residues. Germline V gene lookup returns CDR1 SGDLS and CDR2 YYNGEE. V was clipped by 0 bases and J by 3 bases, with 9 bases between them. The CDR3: CASSVEGLDYGYTF. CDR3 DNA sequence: TGTGCCAGCAGCGTAGAGGGGTTGGACTATGGCTACACCTTC. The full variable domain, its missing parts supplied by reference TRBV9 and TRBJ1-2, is DSGVTQTPKHLITATGQRVTLRCSPRSGDLSVYWYQQSLDQGLQFLIQYYNGEERAKGNILERFSAQQFPDLHSELNLSSLELGDSALYFCASSVEGLDYGYTFGSGTRLTVV.

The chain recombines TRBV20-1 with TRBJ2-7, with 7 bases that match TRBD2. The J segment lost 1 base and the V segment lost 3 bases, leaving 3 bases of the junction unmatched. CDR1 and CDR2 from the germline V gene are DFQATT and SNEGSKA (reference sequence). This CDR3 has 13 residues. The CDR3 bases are TGCAGTGCTAGGTACGGGGGGTCCTACGAGCAGTACTTC. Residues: CSARYGGSYEQYF.

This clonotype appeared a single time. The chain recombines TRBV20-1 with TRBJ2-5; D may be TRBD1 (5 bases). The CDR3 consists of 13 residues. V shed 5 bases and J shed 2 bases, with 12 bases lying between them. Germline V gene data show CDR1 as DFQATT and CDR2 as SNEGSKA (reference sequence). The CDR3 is CSAPKGIQETQYF. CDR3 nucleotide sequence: TGCAGTGCTCCGAAGGGGATTCAAGAGACCCAGTACTTC.

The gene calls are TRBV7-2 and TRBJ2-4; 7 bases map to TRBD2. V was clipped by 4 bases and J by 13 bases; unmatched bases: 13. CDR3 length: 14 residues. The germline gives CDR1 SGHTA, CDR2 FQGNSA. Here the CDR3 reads CASSWSGTRVEQYF. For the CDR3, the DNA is TGTGCCAGCAGCTGGAGCGGGACGCGGGTGGAGCAGTACTTC. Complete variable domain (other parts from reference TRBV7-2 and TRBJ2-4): GAGVSQSPSNKVTEKGKDVELRCDPISGHTALYWYRQSLGQGLEFLIYFQGNSAPDKSGLPSDRFSAERTGGSVSTLTIQRTQQEDSAVYLCASSWSGTRVEQYFGAGTRLSVL.

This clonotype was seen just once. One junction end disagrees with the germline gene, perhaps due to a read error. CDR3 DNA: TGTGCCAGCAGTATAGCGGGGGTTCGTGAGCAGTTCTTC. This gives the protein CASSIAGVREQFF. The J gene is TRBJ2-1, the V gene TRBV12-3 or TRBV12-4, with TRBD2 identical over 9 bases. This CDR3 comprises 13 residues.

The CDR3 region has the DNA TGCGCCAGCAGCTCCGGACTAGCGGGAGTATCTGAGCAGTACTTC. Translated: CASSSGLAGVSEQYF. The V and J genes are TRBV5-1 and TRBJ2-1; TRBD2 matches at 13 bases. With the DNA end fitting TRBJ2-7 better, the J assignment may be wrong. In germline, CDR1 is SGHRS, CDR2 YFSETQ. This CDR3 has 15 residues.

CDR3 nucleotides: TGTGCCATCAGTGATATCGGGAGTTACAATGAGCAGTTCTTC. Amino acids: CAISDIGSYNEQFF. The genes are TRBV10-3 and TRBJ2-1; TRBD2 is a possible D gene (6 bases). V gave up 3 bases and J gave up 4 bases, with 10 bases separating them. The CDR3 spans 14 residues. Germline assignment: CDR1 ENHRY and CDR2 SYGVKD.

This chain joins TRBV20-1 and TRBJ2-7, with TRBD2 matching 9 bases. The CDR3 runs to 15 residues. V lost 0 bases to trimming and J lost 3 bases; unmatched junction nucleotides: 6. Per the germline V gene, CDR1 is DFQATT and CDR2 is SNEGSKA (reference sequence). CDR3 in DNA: TGCAGTGCTAGAGATCAGGAAGCGGGAGGCTACGAGCAGTACTTC. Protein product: CSARDQEAGGYEQYF.

The CDR3, as DNA: TGTGCCAGCAGCTCCGCGGGCAGGGGGGAATGGACCCAGTACTTC. This sequence encodes CASSSAGRGEWTQYF. V and J are TRBV7-9 and TRBJ2-5, with a weak D call TRBD1 (7 bases). Germline V gives CDR1 SEHNR, CDR2 FQNEAQ (reference sequence). The CDR3 has 15 amino acids. Trimming removed 4 bases at V and 7 bases at J, with 19 bases between.

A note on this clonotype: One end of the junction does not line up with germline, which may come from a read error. The DNA of the CDR3 is TGCGCCACAAGCGCAGATACGCAGTATTTT. Translating gives CATSADTQYF. V is TRBV12-3 or TRBV12-4 and J is TRBJ2-3; D not resolved. The length of the CDR3 is 10 residues.

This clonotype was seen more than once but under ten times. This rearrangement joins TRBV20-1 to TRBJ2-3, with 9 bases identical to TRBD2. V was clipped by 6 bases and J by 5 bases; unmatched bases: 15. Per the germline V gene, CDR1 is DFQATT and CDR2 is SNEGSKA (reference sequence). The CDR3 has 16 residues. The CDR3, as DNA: TGCAGTGCCCCCCCCCAGCGGGGGGTGGGTAAAGATACGCAGTATTTT. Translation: CSAPPQRGVGKDTQYF.

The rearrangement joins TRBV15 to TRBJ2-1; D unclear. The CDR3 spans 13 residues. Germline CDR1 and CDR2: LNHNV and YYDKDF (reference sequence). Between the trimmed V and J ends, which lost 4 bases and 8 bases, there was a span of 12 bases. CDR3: CATSIGLSDEQFF. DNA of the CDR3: TGTGCCACCAGCATCGGCCTTTCGGATGAGCAGTTCTTC.

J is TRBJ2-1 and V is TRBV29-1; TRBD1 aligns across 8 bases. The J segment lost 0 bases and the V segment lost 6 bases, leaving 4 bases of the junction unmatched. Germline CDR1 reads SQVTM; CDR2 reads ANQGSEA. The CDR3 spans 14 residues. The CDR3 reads CSVLGQASYNEQFF. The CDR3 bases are TGCAGCGTCTTGGGACAGGCCTCCTACAATGAGCAGTTCTTC.

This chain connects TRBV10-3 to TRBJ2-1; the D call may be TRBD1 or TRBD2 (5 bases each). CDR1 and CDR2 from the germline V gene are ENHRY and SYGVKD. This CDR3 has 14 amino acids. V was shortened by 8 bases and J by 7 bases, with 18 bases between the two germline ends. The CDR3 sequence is CAIESGRGENEQFF. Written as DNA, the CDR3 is TGTGCCATCGAGAGCGGTAGAGGGGAGAATGAGCAGTTCTTC.

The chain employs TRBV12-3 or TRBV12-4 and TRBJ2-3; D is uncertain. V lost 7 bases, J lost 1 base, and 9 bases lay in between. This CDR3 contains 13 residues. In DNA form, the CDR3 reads TGTGCCAGCACCATAGCCGGCACAGATACGCAGTATTTT. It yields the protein CASTIAGTDTQYF.

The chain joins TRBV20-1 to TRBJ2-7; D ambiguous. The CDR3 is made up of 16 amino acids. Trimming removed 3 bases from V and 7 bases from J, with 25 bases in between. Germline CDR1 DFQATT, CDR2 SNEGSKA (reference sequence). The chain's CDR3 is CSASSRPEPLPSEQYF. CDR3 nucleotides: TGCAGTGCTAGTTCCAGGCCAGAACCCCTCCCGAGTGAGCAGTACTTC.

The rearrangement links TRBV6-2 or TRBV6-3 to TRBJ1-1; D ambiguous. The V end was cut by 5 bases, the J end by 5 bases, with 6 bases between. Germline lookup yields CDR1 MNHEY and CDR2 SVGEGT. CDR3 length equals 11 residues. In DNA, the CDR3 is TGTGCCAGCAGTACTGGGACTGAAGCTTTCTTT. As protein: CASSTGTEAFF.

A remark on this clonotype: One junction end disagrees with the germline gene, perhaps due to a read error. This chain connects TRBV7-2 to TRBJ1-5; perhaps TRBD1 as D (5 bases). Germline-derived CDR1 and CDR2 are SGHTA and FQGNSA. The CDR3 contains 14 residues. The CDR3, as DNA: TGTGCCAGCAGCTTAGACAGGCTCGATCACCCCCAGCATTTT. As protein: CASSLDRLDHPQHF. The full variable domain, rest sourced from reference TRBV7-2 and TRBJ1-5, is GAGVSQSPSNKVTEKGKDVELRCDPISGHTALYWYRQSLGQGLEFLIYFQGNSAPDKSGLPSDRFSAERTGGSVSTLTIQRTQQEDSAVYLCASSLDRLDHPQHFGDGTRLSIL.

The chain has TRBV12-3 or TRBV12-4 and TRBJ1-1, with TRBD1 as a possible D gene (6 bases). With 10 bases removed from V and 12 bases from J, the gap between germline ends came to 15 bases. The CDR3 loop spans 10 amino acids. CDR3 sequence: CATNHRVTFF. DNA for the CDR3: TGTGCCACCAATCACAGGGTAACTTTCTTT.

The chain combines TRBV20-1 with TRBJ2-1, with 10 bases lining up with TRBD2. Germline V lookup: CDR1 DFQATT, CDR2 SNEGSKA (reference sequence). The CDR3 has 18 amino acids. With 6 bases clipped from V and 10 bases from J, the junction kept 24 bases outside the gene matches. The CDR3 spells CSAPNRASGGPGGREQFF. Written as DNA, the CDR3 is TGCAGTGCCCCCAATCGGGCTAGCGGGGGCCCAGGGGGGAGAGAGCAGTTCTTC.